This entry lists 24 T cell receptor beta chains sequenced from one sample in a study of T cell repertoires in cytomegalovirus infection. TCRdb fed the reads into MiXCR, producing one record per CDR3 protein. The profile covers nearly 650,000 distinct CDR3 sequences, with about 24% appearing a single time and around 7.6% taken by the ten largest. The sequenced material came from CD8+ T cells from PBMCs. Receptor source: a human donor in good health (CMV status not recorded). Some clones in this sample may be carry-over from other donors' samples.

In nucleotides, the CDR3 is TGCAGTGCTAGAGATATTATTGAGGTTAATGAAAAACTGTTTTTT. It codes for CSARDIIEVNEKLFF. The chain joins TRBV20-1 to TRBJ1-4; no clear D gene. Trimming shortened V by 0 bases and J by 4 bases, and 12 bases separated the two germline ends. CDR1 DFQATT and CDR2 SNEGSKA come from the germline V gene (reference sequence). The CDR3 sequence is 15 residues long.

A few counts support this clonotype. The CDR3 DNA is TGTGCCAGCAGTTTGGCTTTCTCCGTTCAAGAGACCCAGTACTTC. Its translation: CASSLAFSVQETQYF. The chain combines TRBV6-5 with TRBJ2-5, with unresolved D. This CDR3 comprises 15 residues. In germline, CDR1 is MNHEY, CDR2 SVGAGI. V lost 4 bases, J lost 2 bases, and 14 bases lay in between.

The CDR3 here is CASKQAPINQPQHF. The CDR3 bases are TGTGCCAGTAAGCAGGCGCCGATCAATCAGCCCCAGCATTTT. V is TRBV19 and J is TRBJ1-5; D not resolved. V was pared by 7 bases and J by 3 bases, with 13 bases between. The CDR3 totals 14 residues. Germline CDR1 reads LNHDA; CDR2 reads SQIVND (reference sequence).

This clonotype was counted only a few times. CDR3 sequence: CSVYGAFQETQYF. DNA for the CDR3: TGCAGCGTTTACGGGGCGTTCCAAGAGACCCAGTACTTC. The V and J genes are TRBV29-1 and TRBJ2-5; perhaps D is TRBD1 or TRBD2 (5 bases each). The germline V gene encodes CDR1 SQVTM and CDR2 ANQGSEA. The CDR3 extends over 13 amino acids. The ends were cut back, 5 bases at V and 1 base at J, with 11 bases in the middle.

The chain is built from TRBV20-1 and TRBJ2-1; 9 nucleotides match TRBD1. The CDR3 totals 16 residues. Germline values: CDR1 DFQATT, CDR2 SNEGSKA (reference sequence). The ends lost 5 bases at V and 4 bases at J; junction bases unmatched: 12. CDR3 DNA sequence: TGCAGTGCTCGGGGGTGGGACAGGGAAGGATACAATGAGCAGTTCTTC. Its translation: CSARGWDREGYNEQFF.

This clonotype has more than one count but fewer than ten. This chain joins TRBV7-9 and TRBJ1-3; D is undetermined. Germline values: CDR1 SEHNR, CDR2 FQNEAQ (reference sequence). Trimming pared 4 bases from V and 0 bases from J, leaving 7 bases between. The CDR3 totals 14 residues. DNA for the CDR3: TGTGCCAGCAGCTCGGCCCTCTCTGGAAACACCATATATTTT. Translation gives CASSSALSGNTIYF.

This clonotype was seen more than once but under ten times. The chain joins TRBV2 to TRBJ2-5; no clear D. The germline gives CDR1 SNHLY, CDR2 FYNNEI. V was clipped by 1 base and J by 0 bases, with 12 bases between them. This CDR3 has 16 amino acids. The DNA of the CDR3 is TGTGCCAGCAGTGAAGGATGGTCCCTGTACCAAGAGACCCAGTACTTC. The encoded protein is CASSEGWSLYQETQYF.

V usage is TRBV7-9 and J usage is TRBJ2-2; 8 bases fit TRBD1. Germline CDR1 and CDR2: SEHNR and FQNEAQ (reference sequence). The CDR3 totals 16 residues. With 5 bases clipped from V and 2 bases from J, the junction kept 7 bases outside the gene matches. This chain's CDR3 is CASSGSGTGNTGELFF. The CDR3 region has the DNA TGTGCCAGCAGCGGTAGTGGGACAGGAAACACCGGGGAGCTGTTTTTT. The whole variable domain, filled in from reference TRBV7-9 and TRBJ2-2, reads DTGVSQNPRHKITKRGQNVTFRCDPISEHNRLYWYRQTLGQGPEFLTYFQNEAQLEKSRLLSDRFSAERPKGSFSTLEIQRTEQGDSAMYLCASSGSGTGNTGELFFGEGSRLTVL.

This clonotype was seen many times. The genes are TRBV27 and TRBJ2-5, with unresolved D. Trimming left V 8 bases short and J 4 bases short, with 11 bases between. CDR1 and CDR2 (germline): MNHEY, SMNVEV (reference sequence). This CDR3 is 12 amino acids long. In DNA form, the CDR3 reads TGTGCCAGCGGCTCATGGCGAGAGACCCAGTACTTC. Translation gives CASGSWRETQYF.

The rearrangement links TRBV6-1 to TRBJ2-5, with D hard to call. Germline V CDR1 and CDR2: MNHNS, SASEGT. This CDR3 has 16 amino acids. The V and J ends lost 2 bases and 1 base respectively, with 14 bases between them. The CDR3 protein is CASSEWRSSPQETQYF. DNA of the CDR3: TGTGCCAGCAGTGAATGGCGGTCTTCACCCCAAGAGACCCAGTACTTC.

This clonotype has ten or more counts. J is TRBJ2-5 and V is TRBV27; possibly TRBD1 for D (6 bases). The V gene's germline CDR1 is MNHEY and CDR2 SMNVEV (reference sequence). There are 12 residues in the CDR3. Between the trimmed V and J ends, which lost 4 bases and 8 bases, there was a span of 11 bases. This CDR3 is CASSSPRGTQYF. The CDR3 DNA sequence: TGTGCCAGCAGTTCTCCCAGGGGAACCCAGTACTTC.

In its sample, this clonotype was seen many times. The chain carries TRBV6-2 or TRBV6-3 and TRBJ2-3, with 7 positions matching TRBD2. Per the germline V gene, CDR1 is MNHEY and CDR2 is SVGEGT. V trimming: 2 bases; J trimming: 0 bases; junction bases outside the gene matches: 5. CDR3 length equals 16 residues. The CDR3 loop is CASSYGRESSTDTQYF. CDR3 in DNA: TGTGCCAGCAGTTACGGGAGGGAGTCTAGCACAGATACGCAGTATTTT.

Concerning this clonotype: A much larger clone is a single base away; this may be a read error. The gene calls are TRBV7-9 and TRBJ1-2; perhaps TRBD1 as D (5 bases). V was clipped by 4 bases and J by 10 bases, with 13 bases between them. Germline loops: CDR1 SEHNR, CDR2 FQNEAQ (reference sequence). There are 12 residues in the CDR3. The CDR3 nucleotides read TGTGCCAGCAGCTCAGAGGGGCTCGACTACACCTTC. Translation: CASSSEGLDYTF.

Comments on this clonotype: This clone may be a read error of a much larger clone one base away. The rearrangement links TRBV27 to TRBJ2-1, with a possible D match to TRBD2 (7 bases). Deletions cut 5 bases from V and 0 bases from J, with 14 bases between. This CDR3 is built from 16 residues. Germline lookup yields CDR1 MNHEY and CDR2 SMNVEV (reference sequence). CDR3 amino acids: CASSVRGAISYNEQFF. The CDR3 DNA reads TGTGCCAGCAGTGTACGGGGGGCTATCTCCTACAATGAGCAGTTCTTC.

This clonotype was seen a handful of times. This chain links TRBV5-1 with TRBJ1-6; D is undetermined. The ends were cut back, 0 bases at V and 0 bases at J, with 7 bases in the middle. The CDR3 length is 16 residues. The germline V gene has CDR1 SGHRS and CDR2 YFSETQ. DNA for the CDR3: TGCGCCAGCAGCTTGGTTGCCAGCTCCTATAATTCACCCCTCCACTTT. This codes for CASSLVASSYNSPLHF.

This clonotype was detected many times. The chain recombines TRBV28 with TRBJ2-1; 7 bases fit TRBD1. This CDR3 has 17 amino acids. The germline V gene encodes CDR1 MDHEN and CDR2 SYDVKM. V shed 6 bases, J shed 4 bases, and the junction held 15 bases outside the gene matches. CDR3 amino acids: CASRRLMDRLVYNEQFF. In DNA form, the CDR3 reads TGTGCCAGCAGGAGACTTATGGACAGGCTGGTTTACAATGAGCAGTTCTTC.

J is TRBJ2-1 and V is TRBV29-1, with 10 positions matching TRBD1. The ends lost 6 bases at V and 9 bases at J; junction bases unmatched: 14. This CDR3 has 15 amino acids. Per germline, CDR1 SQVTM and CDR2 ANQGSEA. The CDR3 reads CSVGGRDRGWGEQFF. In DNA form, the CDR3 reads TGCAGCGTGGGGGGCCGGGACAGGGGATGGGGTGAGCAGTTCTTC.

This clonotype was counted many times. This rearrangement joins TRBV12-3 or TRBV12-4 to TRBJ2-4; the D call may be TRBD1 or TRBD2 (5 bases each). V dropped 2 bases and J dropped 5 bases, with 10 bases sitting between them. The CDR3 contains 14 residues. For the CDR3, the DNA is TGTGCCAGCAGTTTACGGAAGGGACAAAACATTCAGTACTTC. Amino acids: CASSLRKGQNIQYF.

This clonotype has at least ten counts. DNA for the CDR3: TGTGCCAGCAGCTTGGAGAACAATGAGCAGTTCTTC. This sequence encodes CASSLENNEQFF. The rearrangement links TRBV11-3 to TRBJ2-1; D uncertain. V lost 3 bases to trimming and J lost 5 bases, with 5 bases between them. CDR3 size: 12 residues. Per germline, CDR1 SGHNT and CDR2 YENEEA.

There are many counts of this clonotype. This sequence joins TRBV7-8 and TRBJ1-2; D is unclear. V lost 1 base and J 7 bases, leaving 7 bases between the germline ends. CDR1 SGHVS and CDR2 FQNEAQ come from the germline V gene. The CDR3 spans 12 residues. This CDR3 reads CASSLVGIGYTF. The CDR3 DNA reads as TGTGCCAGCAGCTTAGTGGGGATTGGCTACACCTTC.

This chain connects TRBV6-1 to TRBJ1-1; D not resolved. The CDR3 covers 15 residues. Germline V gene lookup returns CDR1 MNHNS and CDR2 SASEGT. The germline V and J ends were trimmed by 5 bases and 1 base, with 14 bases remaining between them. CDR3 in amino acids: CASSTRMAGNTEAFF. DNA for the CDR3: TGTGCCAGCAGTACCCGAATGGCCGGGAACACTGAAGCTTTCTTT.

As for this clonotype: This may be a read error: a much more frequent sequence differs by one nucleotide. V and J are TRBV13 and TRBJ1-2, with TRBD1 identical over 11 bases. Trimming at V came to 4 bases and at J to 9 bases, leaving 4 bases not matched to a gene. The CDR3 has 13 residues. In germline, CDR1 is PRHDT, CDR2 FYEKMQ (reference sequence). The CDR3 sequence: CASSSGTGGRYTF. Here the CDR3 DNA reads TGTGCCAGCAGCTCCGGGACAGGGGGTCGCTACACCTTC. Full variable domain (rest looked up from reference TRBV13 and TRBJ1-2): AAGVIQSPRHLIKEKRETATLKCYPIPRHDTVYWYQQGPGQDPQFLISFYEKMQSDKGSIPDRFSAQQFSDYHSELNMSSLELGDSALYFCASSSGTGGRYTFGSGTRLTVV.

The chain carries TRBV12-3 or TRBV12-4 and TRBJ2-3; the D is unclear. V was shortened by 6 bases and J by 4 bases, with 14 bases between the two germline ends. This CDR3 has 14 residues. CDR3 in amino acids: CASRTVDAADTQYF. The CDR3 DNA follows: TGTGCCAGCAGAACAGTCGATGCTGCAGATACGCAGTATTTT.

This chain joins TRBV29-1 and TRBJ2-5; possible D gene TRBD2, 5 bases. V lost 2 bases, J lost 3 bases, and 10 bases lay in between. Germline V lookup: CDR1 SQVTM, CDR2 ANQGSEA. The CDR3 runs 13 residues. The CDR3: CSVETPGEETQYF. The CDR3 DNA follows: TGCAGCGTTGAAACGCCCGGGGAAGAGACCCAGTACTTC.